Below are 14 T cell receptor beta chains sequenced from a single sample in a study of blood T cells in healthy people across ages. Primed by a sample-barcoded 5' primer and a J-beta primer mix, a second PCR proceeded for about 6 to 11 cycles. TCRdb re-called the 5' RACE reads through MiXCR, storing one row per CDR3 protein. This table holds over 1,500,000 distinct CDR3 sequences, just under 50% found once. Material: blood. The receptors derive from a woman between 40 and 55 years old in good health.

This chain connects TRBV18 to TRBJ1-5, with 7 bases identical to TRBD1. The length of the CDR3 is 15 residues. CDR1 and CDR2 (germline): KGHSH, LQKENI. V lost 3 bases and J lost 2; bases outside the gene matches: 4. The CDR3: CASSPFGQGNQPQHF. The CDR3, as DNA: TGTGCCAGCTCACCTTTCGGACAGGGCAATCAGCCCCAGCATTTT.

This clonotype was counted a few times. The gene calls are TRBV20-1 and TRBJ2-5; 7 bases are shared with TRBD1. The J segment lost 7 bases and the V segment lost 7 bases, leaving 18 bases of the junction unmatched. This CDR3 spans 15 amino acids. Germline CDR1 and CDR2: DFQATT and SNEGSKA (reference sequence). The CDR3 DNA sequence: TGCAGTGGGGCGAACTACGCGACAGGGTTGTGGACCCAGTACTTC. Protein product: CSGANYATGLWTQYF.

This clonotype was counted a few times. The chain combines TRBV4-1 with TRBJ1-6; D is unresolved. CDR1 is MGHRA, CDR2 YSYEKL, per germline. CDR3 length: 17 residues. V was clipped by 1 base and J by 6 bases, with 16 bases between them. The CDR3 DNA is TGCGCCAGCAGCCAAGGAGAAGGGCCGTGGGCTAATTCACCCCTCCACTTT. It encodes CASSQGEGPWANSPLHF.

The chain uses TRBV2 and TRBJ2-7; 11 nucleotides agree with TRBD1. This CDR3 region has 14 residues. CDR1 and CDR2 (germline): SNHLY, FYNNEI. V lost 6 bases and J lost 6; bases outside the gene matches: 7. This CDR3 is CASRTPDRGREQYF. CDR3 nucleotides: TGTGCCAGCAGGACCCCGGACAGGGGGCGCGAGCAGTACTTC.

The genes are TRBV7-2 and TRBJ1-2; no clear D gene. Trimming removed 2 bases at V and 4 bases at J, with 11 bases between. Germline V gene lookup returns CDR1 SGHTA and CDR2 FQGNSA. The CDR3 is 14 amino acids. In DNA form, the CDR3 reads TGTGCCAGCAGCTTAAACCCTGACCTCTATGGCTACACCTTC. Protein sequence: CASSLNPDLYGYTF.

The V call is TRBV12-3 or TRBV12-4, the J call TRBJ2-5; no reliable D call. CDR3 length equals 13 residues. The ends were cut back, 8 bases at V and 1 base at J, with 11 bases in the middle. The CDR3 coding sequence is TGTGCCAGCCGGGTTTCGGCCCAAGAGACCCAGTACTTC. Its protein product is CASRVSAQETQYF.

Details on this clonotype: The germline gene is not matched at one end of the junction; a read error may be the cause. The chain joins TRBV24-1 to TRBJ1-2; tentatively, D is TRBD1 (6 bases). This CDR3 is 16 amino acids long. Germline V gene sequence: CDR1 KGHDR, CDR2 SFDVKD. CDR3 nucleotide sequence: TGTGCCGCCAGTGATTTCCGCAGGGGAATAGGATATGGCTACACCTTC. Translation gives CAASDFRRGIGYGYTF.

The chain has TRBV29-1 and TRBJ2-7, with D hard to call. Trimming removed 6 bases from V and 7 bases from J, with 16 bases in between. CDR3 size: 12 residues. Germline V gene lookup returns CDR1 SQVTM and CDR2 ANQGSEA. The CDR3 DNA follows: TGCAGCGTCGTAGGCAGTTACAATGAGCAGTACTTC. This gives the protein CSVVGSYNEQYF.

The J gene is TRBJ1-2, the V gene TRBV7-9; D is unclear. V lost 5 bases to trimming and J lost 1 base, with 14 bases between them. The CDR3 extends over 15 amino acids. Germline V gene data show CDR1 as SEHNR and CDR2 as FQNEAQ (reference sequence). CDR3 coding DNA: TGTGCCAGCAGCCAGACTGGACGGATTAACTATGGCTACACCTTC. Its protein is CASSQTGRINYGYTF. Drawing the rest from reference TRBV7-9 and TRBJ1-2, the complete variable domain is DTGVSQNPRHKITKRGQNVTFRCDPISEHNRLYWYRQTLGQGPEFLTYFQNEAQLEKSRLLSDRFSAERPKGSFSTLEIQRTEQGDSAMYLCASSQTGRINYGYTFGSGTRLTVV.

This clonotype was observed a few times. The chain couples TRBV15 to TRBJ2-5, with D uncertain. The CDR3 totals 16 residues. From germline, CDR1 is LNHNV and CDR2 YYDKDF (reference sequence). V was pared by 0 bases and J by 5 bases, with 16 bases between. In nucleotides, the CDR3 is TGTGCCACCAGCAGAGATCTGGGCCAGATCGGTGAGACCCAGTACTTC. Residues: CATSRDLGQIGETQYF.

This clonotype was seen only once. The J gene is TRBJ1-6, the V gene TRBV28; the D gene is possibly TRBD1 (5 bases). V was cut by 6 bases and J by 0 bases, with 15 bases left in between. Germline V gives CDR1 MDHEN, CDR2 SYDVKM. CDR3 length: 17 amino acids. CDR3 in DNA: TGTGCCAGCAGCACTGGGGGAGCTAGCTCCTATAATTCACCCCTCCACTTT. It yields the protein CASSTGGASSYNSPLHF.

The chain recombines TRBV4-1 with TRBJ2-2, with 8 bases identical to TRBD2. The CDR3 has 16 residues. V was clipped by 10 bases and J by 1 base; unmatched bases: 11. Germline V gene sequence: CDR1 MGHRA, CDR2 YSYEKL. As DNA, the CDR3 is TGCGCCACCAAAGACCGACTAGCGTTGAACACCGGGGAGCTGTTTTTT. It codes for CATKDRLALNTGELFF.

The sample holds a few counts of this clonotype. The CDR3 region has the DNA TGCAGTGCTATCAAGGGAGGAGCCACAGATACGCAGTATTTT. It specifies CSAIKGGATDTQYF. The rearrangement uses TRBV20-1 and TRBJ2-3; perhaps TRBD2 as D (6 bases). The ends were cut back, 4 bases at V and 2 bases at J, with 13 bases in the middle. This CDR3 has 14 amino acids. Germline V CDR1 and CDR2: DFQATT, SNEGSKA (reference sequence).

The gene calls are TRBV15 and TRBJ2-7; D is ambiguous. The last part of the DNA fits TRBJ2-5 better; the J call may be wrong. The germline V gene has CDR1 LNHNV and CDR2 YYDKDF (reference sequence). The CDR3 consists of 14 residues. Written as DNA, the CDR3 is TGTGCCACCAGCCCCCGAGGACGGGAAGAGACCCAGTACTTC. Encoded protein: CATSPRGREETQYF.